This passage covers 6 T cell receptor beta chains from one sample sequenced in a study of cytomegalovirus exposure and HLA in healthy donors. The PCR was carried out with 60 Vbeta primers and 13 Jbeta primers. Here immunoSEQ multiplex PCR was the method, and the copy in TCRdb shows in-frame clones only, minus some. Of 120,000 to 150,000 clones listed, roughly three quarters are singletons. The material sequenced was PBMCs. These receptors were collected from a woman in her 50s in good health and CMV-seronegative.

The count of this clone is one. The CDR3 sequence is CASSMEEGLYGYTF. As DNA, the CDR3 is TGTGCCAGTAGTATGGAGGAGGGACTCTATGGCTACACCTTC. The rearrangement uses TRBV19 and TRBJ1-2, with D tentatively TRBD1 (5 bases). Germline values: CDR1 LNHDA, CDR2 SQIVND (reference sequence). CDR3 length: 14 residues. V lost 3 bases and J lost 4, with 12 bases in between.

This chain joins TRBV4-3 and TRBJ1-3; TRBD1 matches 7 bases. After removal of 3 bases from V and 0 bases from J, the junction contained 11 bases not matched to a gene. The CDR3 consists of 18 residues. CDR1 LGHNA and CDR2 YSLEER come from the germline V gene. CDR3 sequence: CASSHETGLTSSGNTIYF. For the CDR3, the DNA is TGCGCCAGCAGCCATGAGACAGGGCTTACGTCCTCTGGAAACACCATATATTTT.

This clone was recorded a few times. V and J are TRBV9 and TRBJ2-7; possibly TRBD1 for D (5 bases). CDR3 length: 15 amino acids. Trimming took off 0 bases at V and 6 bases at J, with 16 bases between the two ends. The germline V gene has CDR1 SGDLS and CDR2 YYNGEE. The CDR3 DNA is TGTGCCAGCAGCGTAGGAGGCCGTCAGGGATCCGAGCAGTACTTC. Translated: CASSVGGRQGSEQYF.

The chain uses TRBV7-9 and TRBJ2-2; possibly TRBD1 for D (6 bases). Germline loops: CDR1 SEHNR, CDR2 FQNEAQ (reference sequence). The CDR3 is 14 amino acids. V lost 7 bases to trimming and J lost 7 bases, with 16 bases between them. CDR3 DNA: TGTGCCAGCAATAGAGGGGGATATGGCGGGGAGCTGTTTTTT. It is translated as CASNRGGYGGELFF.

The gene calls are TRBV30 and TRBJ1-1; a possible D gene is TRBD1 (5 bases). The CDR3 is 16 amino acids. Deletions cut 3 bases from V and 3 bases from J, with 20 bases between. CDR1 is GTSNPN, CDR2 SVGIG, per germline (reference sequence). DNA for the CDR3: TGTGCCTGGAGCAACAGGATACTCCGGGAGGACACTGAAGCTTTCTTT. Translated: CAWSNRILREDTEAFF.

The rearrangement links TRBV27 to TRBJ1-4, with D possibly matching TRBD1 (5 bases). CDR1 is MNHEY and CDR2 is SMNVEV in the germline V gene (reference sequence). This CDR3 has 14 amino acids. With 6 bases removed from V and 3 bases from J, the gap between germline ends came to 11 bases. The CDR3 loop is CASRWGGANEKLFF. The CDR3 nucleotides are TGTGCCAGCAGGTGGGGGGGGGCTAATGAAAAACTGTTTTTT.